This T cell receptor beta chain was retrieved from a study of cytomegalovirus exposure and HLA in healthy donors. Study-wide points: Specificity for CMV antigens was confirmed in vitro for a few of the CMV-associated chains. It was reported that TCR beta sequences correctly inferred the HLA-A and HLA-B alleles for most subjects. In a later analysis, a missense DCLRE1C variant was linked to TCR beta V- and J-gene trimming.

Researchers ran the PCR with 60 Vbeta and 13 Jbeta primers. Repertoires were generated with immunoSEQ multiplex PCR, while TCRdb's copy carries only in-frame clones and drops some. The table records 160,000 or so clones, 60% to 80% of them present only once. About this clone: Its antigen is as yet unknown.

Each donor was healthy, and each was a bone marrow donor. The CDR3 sequence is 14 residues long. Sequencing input: PBMCs. This chain uses TRBV21-1 with TRBJ1-1. TRBV21-1 is a pseudogene segment. The source is a woman aged 25 to 39 in good health and CMV-seronegative. The CDR3 loop is CASSKGLSNTEAFF. CDR3 sequence (DNA): TGTGCCAGCAGCAAGGGACTTTCGAACACTGAAGCTTTCTTT.